A single sample is the source of the 12 T cell receptor beta chains below, sequenced in a study of T cell responses to AZD1222 COVID-19 vaccine. Clones were read by immunoSEQ multiplex PCR, and TCRdb kept only the in-frame ones, dropping some. This sample has some 50,000 clones; 65% to 80% occur once, and the top ten carry 20%. The material sequenced was peripheral blood, taken on day 0 of MenACWY control vaccination. The receptors originated from an adult in good health.

This clone was counted between two and nine times. This chain uses TRBV4-1 with TRBJ2-7, with D perhaps matching TRBD1 or TRBD2 (5 bases each). The V and J ends lost 3 bases and 3 bases respectively, with 12 bases between them. CDR1 MGHRA and CDR2 YSYEKL come from the germline V gene. This CDR3 comprises 14 residues. The CDR3 loop reads CASSHVGDRYEQYF. The CDR3 DNA reads TGCGCCAGCAGCCACGTAGGGGACCGCTACGAGCAGTACTTC.

This clone has a handful of counts. The chain uses TRBV2 and TRBJ2-1; 8 bases are a match to TRBD1. CDR3 size: 14 residues. The germline V gene encodes CDR1 SNHLY and CDR2 FYNNEI. V was clipped by 7 bases and J by 7 bases; unmatched bases: 9. For the CDR3, the DNA is TGTGCCAGCACCTCCGGGACAGGTGAGAATGAGCAGTTCTTC. It encodes CASTSGTGENEQFF.

The gene calls are TRBV6-6 and TRBJ1-1; D unclear. Germline values: CDR1 MNHNY, CDR2 SVGAGI (reference sequence). The CDR3 spans 14 residues. Trimming shortened V by 6 bases and J by 2 bases, and 13 bases separated the two germline ends. CDR3 nucleotides: TGTGCCAGCAGGCCCCCTCAGGTTAACACTGAAGCTTTCTTT. Protein product: CASRPPQVNTEAFF.

This clone showed up just once. In nucleotides, the CDR3 is TGTGCCAGCAGACTTGGACTAGCGGGCTTTCATACGCAGTATTTT. This gives the protein CASRLGLAGFHTQYF. V usage is TRBV7-2 and J usage is TRBJ2-3, with 11 bases matching TRBD2. Germline V gene lookup returns CDR1 SGHTA and CDR2 FQGNSA. The CDR3 extends over 15 amino acids. Trimming at V came to 6 bases and at J to 7 bases, leaving 9 bases not matched to a gene. The variable domain in full, completed from reference TRBV7-2 and TRBJ2-3, reads GAGVSQSPSNKVTEKGKDVELRCDPISGHTALYWYRQSLGQGLEFLIYFQGNSAPDKSGLPSDRFSAERTGGSVSTLTIQRTQQEDSAVYLCASRLGLAGFHTQYFGPGTRLTVL.

This clone has at least ten counts. Other DNA sequences of this sample code for an identical CDR3. The chain has TRBV6-5 and TRBJ1-2; 9 nucleotides align to TRBD1. CDR1 is MNHEY, CDR2 SVGAGI, per germline. V lost 7 bases and J lost 7; bases outside the gene matches: 7. The length of the CDR3 is 13 residues. The CDR3 here is CASTRTGEGGYTF. Written as DNA, the CDR3 is TGTGCCAGCACCAGGACAGGGGAGGGTGGCTACACCTTC.

The CDR3 loop is CASGHTAGNTIYF. Written as DNA, the CDR3 is TGTGCTAGTGGTCATACAGCTGGAAACACCATATATTTT. The rearrangement uses TRBV12-5 and TRBJ1-3; D ambiguous. Germline CDR1 and CDR2: LGHNT and FRNRAP. CDR3 size: 13 residues. Trimming cost V 5 bases and J 2 bases, with 7 bases left between them.

The chain is built from TRBV5-1 and TRBJ1-5; D might be TRBD1 (5 bases). The CDR3 length is 13 residues. V shed 4 bases and J shed 1 base, with 6 bases lying between them. CDR1 SGHRS and CDR2 YFSETQ come from the germline V gene. The CDR3 region has the DNA TGCGCCAGCAGCCGGGACAGCAATCAGCCCCAGCATTTT. Translated, it gives CASSRDSNQPQHF. The entire variable domain, with the rest obtained from reference TRBV5-1 and TRBJ1-5, is as follows: KAGVTQTPRYLIKTRGQQVTLSCSPISGHRSVSWYQQTPGQGLQFLFEYFSETQRNKGNFPGRFSGRQFSNSRSEMNVSTLELGDSALYLCASSRDSNQPQHFGDGTRLSIL.

This chain joins TRBV28 and TRBJ1-4, with 7 bases aligning to TRBD1. Germline trimming cut 6 bases from V and 3 bases from J; bases unmatched to any gene: 4. The CDR3 is made up of 14 amino acids. Germline V gives CDR1 MDHEN, CDR2 SYDVKM. CDR3: CASSRQGPNEKLFF. In nucleotides, the CDR3 is TGTGCCAGCAGCAGACAGGGACCTAATGAAAAACTGTTTTTT.

This clone was detected only a few times. The CDR3 DNA reads as TGTGCCAGCAGCCAAGGGGTTGCCCCTGAAGCTTTCTTT. Protein: CASSQGVAPEAFF. The chain recombines TRBV3-1 (or the pseudogene TRBV3-2) with TRBJ1-1, with D uncertain. The germline V gene encodes CDR1 LGHDT and CDR2 YNNKEL (reference sequence). Trimming pared 1 base from V and 6 bases from J, leaving 9 bases between. The CDR3 covers 13 residues.

In this sample, this clone turned up once. Other nucleotide sequences from this sample produce the same CDR3. The V and J genes are TRBV7-6 and TRBJ2-5; 9 nucleotides align to TRBD2. After removal of 1 base from V and 2 bases from J, the junction contained 8 bases not matched to a gene. Germline V gives CDR1 SGHVS, CDR2 FNYEAQ. The CDR3 loop spans 17 amino acids. CDR3 coding DNA: TGTGCCAGCAGCTTAGGGGGGCGGCTAGCGGGGCAAGAGACCCAGTACTTC. Translating gives CASSLGGRLAGQETQYF.

This clone turned up a few times. The chain joins TRBV5-6 to TRBJ1-5; unclear D gene. The CDR3 has 15 residues. The V gene's germline CDR1 is SGHDT and CDR2 YYEEEE. V lost 0 bases to trimming and J lost 0 bases, with 7 bases between them. CDR3 nucleotide sequence: TGTGCCAGCAGCTTGGGGCAGTATAGCAATCAGCCCCAGCATTTT. It codes for CASSLGQYSNQPQHF. The whole variable domain, filled in from reference TRBV5-6 and TRBJ1-5, reads DAGVTQSPTHLIKTRGQQVTLRCSPKSGHDTVSWYQQALGQGPQFIFQYYEEEERQRGNFPDRFSGHQFPNYSSELNVNALLLGDSALYLCASSLGQYSNQPQHFGDGTRLSIL.

The chain joins TRBV6-5 to TRBJ2-7; no definite D call. This CDR3 contains 14 residues. V was shortened by 5 bases and J by 0 bases, with 11 bases between the two germline ends. CDR1 is MNHEY and CDR2 is SVGAGI in the germline V gene. The CDR3 region is CASSPAPGSYEQYF. The DNA of the CDR3 is TGTGCCAGCAGTCCCGCCCCGGGCTCCTACGAGCAGTACTTC.